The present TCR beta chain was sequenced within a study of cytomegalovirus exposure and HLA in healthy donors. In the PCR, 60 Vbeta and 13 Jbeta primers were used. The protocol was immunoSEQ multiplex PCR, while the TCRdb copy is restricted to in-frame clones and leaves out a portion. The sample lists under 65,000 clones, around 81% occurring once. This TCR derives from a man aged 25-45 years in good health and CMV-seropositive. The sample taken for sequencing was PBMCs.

Here the CDR3 reads CASTVEGLVNTEAFF. The CDR3 nucleotides read TGTGCCAGCACCGTGGAGGGGCTGGTAAACACTGAAGCTTTCTTT. The chain joins TRBV2 to TRBJ1-1; perhaps TRBD1 as D (5 bases). CDR3 length: 15 amino acids. The germline V gene encodes CDR1 SNHLY and CDR2 FYNNEI. Trimming cost V 7 bases and J 2 bases, with 17 bases left between them.